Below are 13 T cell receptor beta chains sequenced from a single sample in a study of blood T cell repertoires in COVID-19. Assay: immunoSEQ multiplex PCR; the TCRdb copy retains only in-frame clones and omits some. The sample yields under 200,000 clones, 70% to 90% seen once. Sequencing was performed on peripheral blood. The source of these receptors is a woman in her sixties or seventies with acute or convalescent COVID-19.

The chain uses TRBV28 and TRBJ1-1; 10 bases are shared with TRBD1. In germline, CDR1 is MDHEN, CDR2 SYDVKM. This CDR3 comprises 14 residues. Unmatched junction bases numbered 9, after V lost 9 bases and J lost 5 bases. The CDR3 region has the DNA TGTGCCAGTAAGATGGGACAGGGGATAACTGAAGCTTTCTTT. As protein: CASKMGQGITEAFF.

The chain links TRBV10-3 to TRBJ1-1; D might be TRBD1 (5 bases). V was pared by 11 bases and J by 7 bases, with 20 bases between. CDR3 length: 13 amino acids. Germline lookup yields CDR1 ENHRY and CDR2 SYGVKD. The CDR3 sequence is CAASLEGRGEAFF. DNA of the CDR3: TGTGCCGCATCTCTTGAGGGGAGGGGTGAAGCTTTCTTT.

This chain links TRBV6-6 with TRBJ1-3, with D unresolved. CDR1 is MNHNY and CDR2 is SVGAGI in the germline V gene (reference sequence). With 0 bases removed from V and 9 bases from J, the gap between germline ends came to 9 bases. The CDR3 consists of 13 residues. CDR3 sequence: CASSYSSPGTIYF. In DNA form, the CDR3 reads TGTGCCAGCAGTTACTCGAGTCCTGGCACCATATATTTT.

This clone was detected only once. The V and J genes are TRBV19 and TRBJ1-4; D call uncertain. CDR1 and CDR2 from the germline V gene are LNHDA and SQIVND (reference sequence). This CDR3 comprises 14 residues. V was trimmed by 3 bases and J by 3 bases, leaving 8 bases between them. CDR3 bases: TGTGCCAGTAGTATCGGCAGGTCTAATGAAAAACTGTTTTTT. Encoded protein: CASSIGRSNEKLFF.

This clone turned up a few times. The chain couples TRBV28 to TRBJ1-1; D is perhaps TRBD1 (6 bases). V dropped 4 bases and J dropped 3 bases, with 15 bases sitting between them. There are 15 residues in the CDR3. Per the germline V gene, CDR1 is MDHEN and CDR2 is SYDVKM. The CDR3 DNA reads TGTGCCAGCAGTTCTCAGGGAGGGGGGGACACTGAAGCTTTCTTT. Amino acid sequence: CASSSQGGGDTEAFF.

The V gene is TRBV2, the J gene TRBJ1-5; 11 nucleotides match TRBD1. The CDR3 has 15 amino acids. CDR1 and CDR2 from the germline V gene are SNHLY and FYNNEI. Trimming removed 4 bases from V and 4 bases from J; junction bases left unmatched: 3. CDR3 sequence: CASSGRDRGNQPQHF. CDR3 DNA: TGTGCCAGCAGTGGCCGGGACAGGGGGAATCAGCCCCAGCATTTT. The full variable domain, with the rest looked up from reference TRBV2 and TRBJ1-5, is EPEVTQTPSHQVTQMGQEVILRCVPISNHLYFYWYRQILGQKVEFLVSFYNNEISEKSEIFDDQFSVERPDGSNFTLKIRSTKLEDSAMYFCASSGRDRGNQPQHFGDGTRLSIL.

CDR3 region: CASSLGAGVTGELFF. The CDR3 DNA reads TGTGCCAGCAGCCTGGGGGCAGGGGTCACCGGGGAGCTGTTTTTT. The genes are TRBV3-1 (or the pseudogene TRBV3-2) and TRBJ2-2, with TRBD1 as a possible D gene (6 bases). V lost 4 bases and J lost 4, with 13 bases in between. CDR3 length: 15 residues. CDR1 LGHDT and CDR2 YNNKEL come from the germline V gene (reference sequence).

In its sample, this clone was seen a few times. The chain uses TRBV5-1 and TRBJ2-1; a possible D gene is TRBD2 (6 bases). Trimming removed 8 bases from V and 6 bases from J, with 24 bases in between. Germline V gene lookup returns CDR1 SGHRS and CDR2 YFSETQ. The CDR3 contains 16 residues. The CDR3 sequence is CASTTRAGLLINEQFF. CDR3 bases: TGCGCCAGTACTACTAGAGCGGGCTTACTAATCAATGAGCAGTTCTTC.

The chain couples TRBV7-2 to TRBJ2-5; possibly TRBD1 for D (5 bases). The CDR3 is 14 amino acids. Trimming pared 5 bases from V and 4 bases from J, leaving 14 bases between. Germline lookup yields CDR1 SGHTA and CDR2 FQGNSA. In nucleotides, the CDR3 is TGTGCCAGCAGCCGTCCTAGGGGTCTAGAGACCCAGTACTTC. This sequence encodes CASSRPRGLETQYF.

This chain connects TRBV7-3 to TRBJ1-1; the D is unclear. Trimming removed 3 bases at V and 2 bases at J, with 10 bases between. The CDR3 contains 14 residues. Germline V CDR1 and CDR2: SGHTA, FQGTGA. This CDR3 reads CASSFEGSNTEAFF. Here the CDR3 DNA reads TGTGCCAGCAGCTTCGAGGGCAGCAACACTGAAGCTTTCTTT. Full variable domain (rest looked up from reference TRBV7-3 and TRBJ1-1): GAGVSQTPSNKVTEKGKYVELRCDPISGHTALYWYRQSLGQGPEFLIYFQGTGAADDSGLPNDRFFAVRPEGSVSTLKIQRTERGDSAVYLCASSFEGSNTEAFFGQGTRLTVV.

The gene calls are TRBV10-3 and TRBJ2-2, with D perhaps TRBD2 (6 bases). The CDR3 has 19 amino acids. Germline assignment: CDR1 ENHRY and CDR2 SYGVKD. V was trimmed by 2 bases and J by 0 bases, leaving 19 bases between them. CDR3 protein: CAISERSPGTPTNTGELFF. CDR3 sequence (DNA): TGTGCCATCAGTGAGCGTTCTCCCGGGACTCCGACGAACACCGGGGAGCTGTTTTTT.

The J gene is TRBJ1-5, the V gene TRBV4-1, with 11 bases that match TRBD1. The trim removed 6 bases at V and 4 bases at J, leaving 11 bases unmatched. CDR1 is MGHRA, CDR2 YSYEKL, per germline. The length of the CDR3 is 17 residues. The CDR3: CASSLGQGANGNQPQHF. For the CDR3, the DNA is TGCGCCAGCAGTCTTGGACAGGGGGCAAATGGAAATCAGCCCCAGCATTTT.

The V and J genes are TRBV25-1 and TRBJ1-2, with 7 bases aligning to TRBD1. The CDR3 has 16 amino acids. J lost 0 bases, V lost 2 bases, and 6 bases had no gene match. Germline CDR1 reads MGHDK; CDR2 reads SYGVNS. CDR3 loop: CASSETGQVANYGYTF. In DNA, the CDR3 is TGTGCCAGCAGTGAAACAGGACAGGTGGCTAACTATGGCTACACCTTC.